These T cell receptor beta chains were read from a single sample in a study of CD4 T cells in relation to SARS-CoV-2 and coronaviruses. These receptors are not linked to any known antigen. Only in-frame clones appear in the TCRdb table, and some are missing; sequencing was by immunoSEQ multiplex PCR. The top ten clones hold over 15% of a sample with more than 20,000 clones, roughly 81% of them seen once. Sequencing used CD4+ T cells from PBMCs, cultured in vitro. The receptors shown here come from a human donor in good health. The CDR3 runs from the conserved cysteine through the conserved F or W. D genes are given only for firm matches. Clone size is stated in some rows and not others, as once, few, many or a class when expanded.

CDR3nt	CDR3aa	d_gene	j_gene	abundance	v_gene
TGTGCCAGCATCAGGCGGGGGGGCGGAAACATTCAGTACTTC	CASIRRGGGNIQYF	TRBD2	TRBJ2-4	-	TRBV7-9
TGCGCCAGCAGCTTGCTGGGACCCAACACTGAAGCTTTCTTT	CASSLLGPNTEAFF	-	TRBJ1-1	-	TRBV5-1
TGTGCCACCTCAGGGGCCAGCTCCTACAATGAGCAGTTCTTC	CATSGASSYNEQFF	-	TRBJ2-1	-	TRBV6-4
TGCGCCAGCAGCCCCCGCCCGGGAGGCAATGAGCAGTTCTTC	CASSPRPGGNEQFF	TRBD2	TRBJ2-1	-	TRBV4-1
TGTGCCAGCAGCCGGGACCCGCGAGTAGTGTACGAGCAGTACTTC	CASSRDPRVVYEQYF	-	TRBJ2-7	once	TRBV5-7
TGTGCCAGCAGCTTAGACAGGGGGCTAGTCGAGCAGTACTTC	CASSLDRGLVEQYF	TRBD1	TRBJ2-7	-	TRBV11-2
TGTGCCAGCAGCTTGAGTAGCGGGGGGGCAGGTGAGCAGTTCTTC	CASSLSSGGAGEQFF	TRBD2	TRBJ2-1	-	TRBV7-7
TGTGCCAGCACCCCAGGGCCCACCGCAGGGGGCATCGGTTTCACTGAAGCTTTCTTT	CASTPGPTAGGIGFTEAFF	TRBD1	TRBJ1-1	few	TRBV9
TGTGCCAGCACGGGACAGGGGGATGGCGGGGAGCTGTTTTTT	CASTGQGDGGELFF	TRBD1	TRBJ2-2	few	TRBV10-3
TGTGCCAGCAGCGTAGTCCCAGGAAACACCGGGGAGCTGTTTTTT	CASSVVPGNTGELFF	-	TRBJ2-2	-	TRBV9
TGTGCCAGCAGCGTAGAGGGGGGACTCCACGAGCAGTACTTC	CASSVEGGLHEQYF	-	TRBJ2-7	-	TRBV9
TGTGCCAGCTCACCAAGGACAGGGGGCGAGAGAAACACCATATATTTT	CASSPRTGGERNTIYF	TRBD1	TRBJ1-3	-	TRBV18
TGCGCCAGCAGGGGGTTCTACGAGCAGTACTTC	CASRGFYEQYF	-	TRBJ2-7	medium-sized	TRBV10-2
TGTGCCAGCGTCGACAGGGTGAACACCGGGGAGCTGTTTTTT	CASVDRVNTGELFF	TRBD1	TRBJ2-2	once	TRBV18
TGTGCCAGCAGCTTAGGTCCTAGCGGGGAAGACAATGAGCAGTTCTTC	CASSLGPSGEDNEQFF	TRBD2	TRBJ2-1	-	TRBV7-2
TGTGCCTCCCCCGTGGCGGGGGGGCCAGGGAATGAGCAGTTCTTC	CASPVAGGPGNEQFF	TRBD2	TRBJ2-1	-	TRBV11-2
TGTGCCAGCAGTTTGAAAGTCGCCGAGCAGTACTTC	CASSLKVAEQYF	-	TRBJ2-7	-	TRBV12-3/TRBV12-4
TGCGCCAGCAGCTTCGGGTTCAATGAGCAGTTCTTC	CASSFGFNEQFF	-	TRBJ2-1	-	TRBV5-1
TGTGCCAGCAGCCCGATGGTGAACACTGAAGCTTTCTTT	CASSPMVNTEAFF	-	TRBJ1-1	-	TRBV7-9
TGTGCCAGCAGCTTTAGGGGAGAGAGCTACACCTTC	CASSFRGESYTF	-	TRBJ1-2	-	TRBV11-2
TGCGCCAGCAGCCAAATCACAGGGGGTCAGCCCCAGCATTTT	CASSQITGGQPQHF	TRBD1	TRBJ1-5	-	TRBV4-3
TGTGCCAGCAGCAGAGGAACAGGAGTGCCGAGGGGAAACACCATATATTTT	CASSRGTGVPRGNTIYF	-	TRBJ1-3	-	TRBV11-2
TGTGCCAGCAGCCAAGATCGATTGCACACAGATACGCAGTATTTT	CASSQDRLHTDTQYF	-	TRBJ2-3	-	TRBV3-1/TRBV3-2
TGTGCCAGCAGTTCGGGACAGCCCAATTCACCCCTCCACTTT	CASSSGQPNSPLHF	TRBD1	TRBJ1-6	-	TRBV28
TGCGCCAGCAGCACCGACAGGGACACTGAAGCTTTCTTT	CASSTDRDTEAFF	TRBD1	TRBJ1-1	-	TRBV5-1
TGTGCCAGCAGCCAGGGACTAGCGGGACCCCGGGGGAATGAGCAGTTCTTC	CASSQGLAGPRGNEQFF	TRBD2	TRBJ2-1	-	TRBV9
TGTGCCAGCAGCTGGACAGGGGGTGGAAACACCATATATTTT	CASSWTGGGNTIYF	TRBD1	TRBJ1-3	-	TRBV5-6
TGCAGCGTGGATTACAGGGTGAACACTGAAGCTTTCTTT	CSVDYRVNTEAFF	-	TRBJ1-1	few	TRBV29-1
TGTGCCAGCAGAAACCAAGACCGGAACACTGAAGCTTTCTTT	CASRNQDRNTEAFF	-	TRBJ1-1	few	TRBV6-6
TGTGCCAGCAGTTACTCGATCGCGGGGCCCCAGCATTTT	CASSYSIAGPQHF	-	TRBJ1-5	-	TRBV6-5
TGTGCCATCAGTGAGTCGACGCTAGCGGCTGAGCAGTTCTTC	CAISESTLAAEQFF	TRBD2	TRBJ2-1	-	TRBV10-3
TGTGCCAGCAGCTTAAGTCAGGCTTCTAGCACAGATACGCAGTATTTT	CASSLSQASSTDTQYF	-	TRBJ2-3	-	TRBV7-9
TGTGCCACCAAAAGGACAGCCCGATACCTAGGAGACTATGGCTACACCTTC	CATKRTARYLGDYGYTF	-	TRBJ1-2	-	TRBV19
TGTGCCAGTAGCAGCTTGTTCTCAAGAGATACCCAGTACTTC	CASSSLFSRDTQYF	-	TRBJ2-5	-	TRBV19
TGTGCCAGTACGGACAGGGGCAGGAGAAACACCATATATTTT	CASTDRGRRNTIYF	TRBD1	TRBJ1-3	once	TRBV6-5
TGCGCCAGCAGCCAAGTAGTTTCGGGACTAGCGGGAGCAGATACGCAGTATTTT	CASSQVVSGLAGADTQYF	TRBD2	TRBJ2-3	-	TRBV4-3
TGTGCCAGCACCCGGACTAGTCGCTCCGGGGAGCTGTTTTTT	CASTRTSRSGELFF	TRBD2	TRBJ2-2	-	TRBV6-5
TGTGCCAGCAGTTACGGCCGGGGGGCCTTTTTCTCAGATACGCAGTATTTT	CASSYGRGAFFSDTQYF	-	TRBJ2-3	-	TRBV6-2/TRBV6-3
TGTGCCATCAGTGAGTCGCTAGCGGGGGGCCGAGATACGCAGTATTTT	CAISESLAGGRDTQYF	TRBD2	TRBJ2-3	-	TRBV10-3
TGTGCCAGCAGCTTCTTTTCAGCGGGGGAAGAGACCCAGTACTTC	CASSFFSAGEETQYF	TRBD2	TRBJ2-5	-	TRBV6-6
TGTGCCAGCAGCCGTATTCAAGAGACCCAGTACTTC	CASSRIQETQYF	-	TRBJ2-5	-	TRBV3-1/TRBV3-2
TGCGCCAGCACCCCGGGGGGCGGTGAAGATACGCAGTATTTT	CASTPGGGEDTQYF	-	TRBJ2-3	-	TRBV5-1